The entry that follows covers one T cell receptor beta chain sequence. This entry comes from a study of OX40 agonist ivuxolimab in advanced cancers. Produced via immunoSEQ multiplex PCR; TCRdb's table is partial and in-frame only. The data show tens of thousands of clones, over 75% seen once. The sample in question was CD4+ or CD8+ T cells sorted from blood, obtained in a trial of the OX40 agonist ivuxolimab. This clonotype originated in an adult with an advanced solid tumor such as melanoma, head and neck, liver or kidney cancer.

CDR3 region: CASSKVGSGNTDTQYF. The CDR3 DNA is TGCGCCAGCAGCAAAGTTGGGTCAGGGAACACAGATACGCAGTATTTT. The V gene is TRBV4-3, the J gene TRBJ2-3; D might be TRBD1 (5 bases). Germline CDR1 and CDR2: LGHNA and YSLEER. This CDR3 spans 16 amino acids. The V gene lost 5 bases and the J gene lost 2 bases, with 17 bases spanning the gap.